The clone carrying this TCR beta chain has a single count. Its antigen remains unidentified. This CDR3 has 13 residues. Trimming shortened V by 7 bases and J by 2 bases, and 14 bases separated the two germline ends. Germline assignment: CDR1 SQVTM and CDR2 ANQGSEA. The entry originates in a study of T cells after yellow fever vaccination. Study conclusions and caveats: One caveat is that FACS-sorted repertoires could contain abundant clonotypes contaminating from the bulk population. Among primary-vaccination clones, most reappeared after the booster, at around 97% for CD4 and more than 85% for CD8.

TCRdb reprocessed the 5' RACE reads with MiXCR, giving one entry per CDR3 protein. This table has 340,000 or so distinct CDR3 sequences, about an eighth appearing once. This TCR was sampled from a man between 18 and 35 years old who received the YFV17D yellow fever vaccine. The chain links TRBV29-1 to TRBJ1-2, with a possible D match to TRBD1 (5 bases). This sample comprised CD4+ T cells sorted from PBMCs, obtained 15 days after the yellow fever booster vaccination. CDR3 nucleotides: TGCAGCGACCGGGACCGCCGGAACTATGGCTACACCTTC. It is translated as CSDRDRRNYGYTF.